These 18 T cell receptor beta chains were all obtained from the same sample, sequenced in a study of cytomegalovirus exposure and HLA in healthy donors. The study ran its PCR with 60 Vbeta and 13 Jbeta primers. TCRdb's table, derived via immunoSEQ multiplex PCR, lists solely in-frame clones and lacks some. The sample has about 93,000 clones, 78% seen once; the top ten hold 3% to 4%. The source material was PBMCs. Every receptor here comes from a woman aged 40-49 years in good health and CMV-seronegative.

The chain couples TRBV7-9 to TRBJ1-3; D is unclear. CDR3 length: 14 residues. V was pared by 7 bases and J by 0 bases, with 10 bases between. Germline assignment: CDR1 SEHNR and CDR2 FQNEAQ (reference sequence). CDR3 protein: CASIAASSGNTIYF. In DNA, the CDR3 is TGTGCCAGCATCGCAGCGAGCTCTGGAAACACCATATATTTT.

The rearrangement uses TRBV27 and TRBJ2-7, with D tentatively TRBD2 (6 bases). The V gene lost 5 bases and the J gene lost 6 bases, with 14 bases spanning the gap. Germline CDR1 reads MNHEY; CDR2 reads SMNVEV (reference sequence). CDR3 length equals 13 residues. Here the CDR3 DNA reads TGTGCCAGCAGTCCGGGACTCATGGGCGAGCAGTACTTC. This encodes CASSPGLMGEQYF.

This clone has only one observation. V usage is TRBV7-2 and J usage is TRBJ2-7, with D hard to call. Germline CDR1 is SGHTA and CDR2 is FQGNSA. The CDR3 contains 12 residues. Trimming shortened V by 4 bases and J by 7 bases, and 11 bases separated the two germline ends. CDR3 sequence: CASSYPSREQYF. For the CDR3, the DNA is TGTGCCAGCAGCTATCCCTCCCGTGAGCAGTACTTC.

This CDR3 is CASSSSGTGNTGELFF. The CDR3 DNA is TGCGCCAGCAGCTCCTCCGGGACAGGGAACACCGGGGAGCTGTTTTTT. The J gene is TRBJ2-2, the V gene TRBV5-1; 8 bases line up with TRBD1. Germline CDR1 is SGHRS and CDR2 is YFSETQ. CDR3 length: 16 amino acids. V lost 3 bases and J lost 1; bases outside the gene matches: 5.

The chain carries TRBV5-1 and TRBJ1-1, with D perhaps matching TRBD1 (6 bases). The CDR3 spans 14 residues. Germline V gives CDR1 SGHRS, CDR2 YFSETQ. Trimming took off 4 bases at V and 0 bases at J, with 10 bases between the two ends. The CDR3 is CASSKGQLNTEAFF. CDR3 coding DNA: TGCGCCAGCAGCAAAGGACAGTTGAACACTGAAGCTTTCTTT.

The rearrangement links TRBV10-2 to TRBJ2-1; 9 bases line up with TRBD2. This CDR3 spans 18 amino acids. Germline V gene sequence: CDR1 WSHSY, CDR2 SAAADI. V shed 2 bases and J 2 bases; nucleotides not matched to a gene: 10. DNA for the CDR3: TGCGCCAGCAGTGAGGTCACTAGCGGGTTACTGCCCTACAATGAGCAGTTCTTC. Protein product: CASSEVTSGLLPYNEQFF.

This chain's CDR3 is CASSRDRTSYEQYF. CDR3 nucleotide sequence: TGTGCCAGCAGTAGGGACAGGACGTCCTACGAGCAGTACTTC. This rearrangement joins TRBV25-1 to TRBJ2-7; 8 bases fit TRBD1. The V segment lost 5 bases and the J segment 1 base; nucleotides outside the gene matches: 4. The CDR3 is 14 amino acids. Germline V gives CDR1 MGHDK, CDR2 SYGVNS.

The chain links TRBV7-2 to TRBJ2-5; TRBD1 aligns across 8 bases. Per germline, CDR1 SGHTA and CDR2 FQGNSA. V dropped 5 bases and J dropped 5; count of bases not matched to a gene: 7. The CDR3 covers 14 residues. For the CDR3, the DNA is TGTGCCAGCAGCGAACGGACAGGGCGGGAGACCCAGTACTTC. Translation gives CASSERTGRETQYF.

Written as DNA, the CDR3 is TGTGCCAGCAGCGCCTGGGCATATCCTAGCGGGAGTATCGAGCAGTACTTC. Amino acids: CASSAWAYPSGSIEQYF. The chain joins TRBV9 to TRBJ2-7, with 10 bases aligning to TRBD2. CDR3 length: 17 amino acids. From germline, CDR1 is SGDLS and CDR2 YYNGEE. The ends lost 3 bases at V and 6 bases at J; junction bases unmatched: 15.

The CDR3 nucleotides read TGTGCCAGCAGTTCGGGACAGGGGTCAACTAATGAAAAACTGTTTTTT. This sequence encodes CASSSGQGSTNEKLFF. The chain links TRBV6-5 to TRBJ1-4; 10 bases are a match to TRBD1. Germline values: CDR1 MNHEY, CDR2 SVGAGI. The CDR3 contains 16 residues. Losses at the gene ends were 4 bases for V and 0 bases for J; bases not matched to a gene: 2.

The gene calls are TRBV29-1 and TRBJ2-2; D is possibly TRBD1 (5 bases). The V end lost 6 bases, the J end lost 1 base, and 12 bases lay between the germline ends. The CDR3 totals 14 residues. Per germline, CDR1 SQVTM and CDR2 ANQGSEA. The CDR3 loop reads CSVWGIGNTGELFF. The CDR3 coding sequence is TGCAGCGTGTGGGGCATCGGGAACACCGGGGAGCTGTTTTTT.

This clone was detected only once. The rearrangement joins TRBV27 to TRBJ1-1; 9 bases line up with TRBD1. CDR3 size: 15 residues. CDR1 MNHEY and CDR2 SMNVEV come from the germline V gene (reference sequence). Losses at the gene ends were 8 bases for V and 2 bases for J; bases not matched to a gene: 9. CDR3 in amino acids: CASPGVGQGNTEAFF. Here the CDR3 DNA reads TGTGCCAGCCCGGGGGTGGGACAGGGAAACACTGAAGCTTTCTTT.

The chain links TRBV25-1 to TRBJ2-1; 9 bases map to TRBD1. The CDR3 spans 18 residues. The germline V gene has CDR1 MGHDK and CDR2 SYGVNS. V dropped 6 bases and J dropped 0; count of bases not matched to a gene: 12. As DNA, the CDR3 is TGTGCCAGCAGCCCAGGGACAGGGCCGTTAAGCTCCTACAATGAGCAGTTCTTC. This gives the protein CASSPGTGPLSSYNEQFF. The entire variable domain, with the rest obtained from reference TRBV25-1 and TRBJ2-1, is as follows: EADIYQTPRYLVIGTGKKITLECSQTMGHDKMYWYQQDPGMELHLIHYSYGVNSTEKGDLSSESTVSRIRTEHFPLTLESARPSHTSQYLCASSPGTGPLSSYNEQFFGPGTRLTVL.

V is TRBV18 and J is TRBJ1-1; D not certain. This CDR3 contains 12 residues. Germline CDR1 KGHSH, CDR2 LQKENI. V gave up 6 bases and J gave up 3 bases, with 8 bases separating them. The CDR3 protein is CASSIRDTEAFF. DNA of the CDR3: TGTGCCAGCTCGATACGGGACACTGAAGCTTTCTTT.

CDR3 nucleotides: TGTGCCAGCAGACCGGGAGTCTTCGTCGGGGAGCTGTTTTTT. This sequence encodes CASRPGVFVGELFF. This chain uses TRBV9 with TRBJ2-2; the D gene is possibly TRBD2 (6 bases). CDR1 is SGDLS, CDR2 YYNGEE, per germline. CDR3 length: 14 amino acids. The V end was cut by 5 bases, the J end by 7 bases, with 15 bases between.

The chain recombines TRBV9 with TRBJ2-2, with 7 bases fitting TRBD1. Germline V gives CDR1 SGDLS, CDR2 YYNGEE. Unmatched junction bases numbered 8, after V lost 3 bases and J lost 6 bases. The CDR3 extends over 15 amino acids. CDR3 sequence: CASSELTGQSGELFF. The CDR3 DNA sequence: TGTGCCAGCAGCGAACTGACAGGGCAGTCCGGGGAGCTGTTTTTT.

CDR3 residues: CAINPGLAAPYNEQFF. Here the CDR3 DNA reads TGTGCCATCAACCCAGGACTAGCGGCCCCCTACAATGAGCAGTTCTTC. V and J are TRBV10-3 and TRBJ2-1, with 10 bases lining up with TRBD2. Germline V gives CDR1 ENHRY, CDR2 SYGVKD. V dropped 7 bases and J dropped 2; count of bases not matched to a gene: 8. The CDR3 extends over 16 amino acids.

V is TRBV21-1 and J is TRBJ1-4. TRBV21-1 constitutes a pseudogene. The CDR3 consists of 14 residues. The CDR3 is CASSRVDFNEKLFF. CDR3 nucleotides: TGTGCCAGCAGCCGGGTGGATTTCAATGAAAAACTGTTTTTT.